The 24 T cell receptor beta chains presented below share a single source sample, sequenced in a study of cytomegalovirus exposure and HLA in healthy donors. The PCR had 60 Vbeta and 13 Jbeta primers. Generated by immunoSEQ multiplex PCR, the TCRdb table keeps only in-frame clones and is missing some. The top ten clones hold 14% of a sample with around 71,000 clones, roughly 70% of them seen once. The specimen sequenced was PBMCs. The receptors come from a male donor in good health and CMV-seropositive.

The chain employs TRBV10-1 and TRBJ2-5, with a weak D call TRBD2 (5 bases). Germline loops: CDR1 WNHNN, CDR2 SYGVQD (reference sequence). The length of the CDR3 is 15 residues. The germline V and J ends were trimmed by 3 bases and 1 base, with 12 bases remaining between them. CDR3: CASSERRGAQETQYF. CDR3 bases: TGCGCCAGCAGTGAACGCCGGGGAGCCCAAGAGACCCAGTACTTC.

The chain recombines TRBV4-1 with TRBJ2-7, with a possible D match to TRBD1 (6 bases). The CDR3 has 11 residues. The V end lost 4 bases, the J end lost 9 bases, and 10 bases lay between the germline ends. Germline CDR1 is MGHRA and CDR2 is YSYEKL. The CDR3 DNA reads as TGCGCCAGCAGCCTAGGACAGCTGCAGTACTTC. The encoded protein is CASSLGQLQYF.

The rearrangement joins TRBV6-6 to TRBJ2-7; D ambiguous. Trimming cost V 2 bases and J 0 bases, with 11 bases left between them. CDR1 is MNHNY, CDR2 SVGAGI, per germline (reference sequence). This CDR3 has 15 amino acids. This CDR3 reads CASSYVSGSSYEQYF. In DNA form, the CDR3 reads TGTGCCAGCAGTTACGTTTCAGGCAGCTCCTACGAGCAGTACTTC.

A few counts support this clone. CDR3 in amino acids: CASRMGGGPMNTEAFF. The CDR3 nucleotides are TGTGCCAGCAGAATGGGGGGGGGTCCAATGAACACTGAAGCTTTCTTT. V and J are TRBV5-5 and TRBJ1-1; a possible D gene is TRBD1 (5 bases). The CDR3 length is 16 residues. V was cut by 5 bases and J by 0 bases, with 17 bases left in between. In germline, CDR1 is SGHKS, CDR2 YYEKEE (reference sequence).

The CDR3 reads CASSVRGLAGGNEQFF. CDR3 nucleotides: TGTGCCAGCAGCGTCAGGGGACTAGCAGGAGGTAATGAGCAGTTCTTC. The chain uses TRBV7-3 and TRBJ2-1, with 9 nucleotides matching TRBD2. J was trimmed by 7 bases and V by 5 bases; bases with no gene match: 12. The CDR3 extends over 16 amino acids. Germline-derived CDR1 and CDR2 are SGHTA and FQGTGA.

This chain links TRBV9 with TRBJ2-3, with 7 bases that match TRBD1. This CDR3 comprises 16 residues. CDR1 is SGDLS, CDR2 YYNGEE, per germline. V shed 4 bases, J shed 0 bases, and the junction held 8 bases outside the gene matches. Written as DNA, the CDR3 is TGTGCCAGCAGCAGCGGACCGGGACAGAGCACAGATACGCAGTATTTT. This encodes CASSSGPGQSTDTQYF.

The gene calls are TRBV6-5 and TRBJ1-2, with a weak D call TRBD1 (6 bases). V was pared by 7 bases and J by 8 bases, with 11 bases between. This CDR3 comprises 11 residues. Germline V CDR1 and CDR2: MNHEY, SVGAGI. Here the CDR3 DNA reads TGTGCCAGCACCAGGGGAAGCGGCTACACCTTC. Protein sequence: CASTRGSGYTF.

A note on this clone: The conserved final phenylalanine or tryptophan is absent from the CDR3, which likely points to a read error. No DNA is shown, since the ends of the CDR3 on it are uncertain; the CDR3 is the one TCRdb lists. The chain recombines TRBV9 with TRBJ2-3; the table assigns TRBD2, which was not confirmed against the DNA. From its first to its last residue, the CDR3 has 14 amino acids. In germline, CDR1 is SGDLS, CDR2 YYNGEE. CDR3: CASSVPAGLAGEKR.

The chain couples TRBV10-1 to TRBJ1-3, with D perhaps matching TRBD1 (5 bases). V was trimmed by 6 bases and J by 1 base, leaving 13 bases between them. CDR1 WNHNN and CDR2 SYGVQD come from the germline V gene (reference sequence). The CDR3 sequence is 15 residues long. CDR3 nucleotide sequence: TGCGCCAGCAGCGGGGCCGGGGGATCTGGAAACACCATATATTTT. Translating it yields CASSGAGGSGNTIYF.

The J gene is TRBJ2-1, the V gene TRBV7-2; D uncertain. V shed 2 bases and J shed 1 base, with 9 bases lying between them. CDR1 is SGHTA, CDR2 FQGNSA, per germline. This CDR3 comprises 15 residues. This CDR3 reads CASSLIGQSYNEQFF. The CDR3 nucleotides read TGTGCCAGCAGCTTAATTGGTCAGTCCTACAATGAGCAGTTCTTC.

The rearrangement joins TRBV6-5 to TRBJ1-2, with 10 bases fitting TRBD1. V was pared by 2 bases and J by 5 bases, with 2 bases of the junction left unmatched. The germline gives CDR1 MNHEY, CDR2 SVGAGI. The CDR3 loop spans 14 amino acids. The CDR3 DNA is TGTGCCAGCAGTTACCGGACAGGGGGGTATGGCTACACCTTC. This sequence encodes CASSYRTGGYGYTF.

CDR3 DNA sequence: TGTGCCAGCACCTCGGGGACAGGGTTATCACCCCTCCACTTT. Translated, it gives CASTSGTGLSPLHF. The rearrangement links TRBV11-2 to TRBJ1-6; the match to TRBD1 covers 9 bases. This CDR3 contains 14 residues. From germline, CDR1 is SGHAT and CDR2 FQNNGV. The V gene end was trimmed by 7 bases and the J gene end by 10 bases; junction bases not matched to a gene: 8.

The CDR3 region has the DNA TGTGCCAGCAGTGTAGGGACAGATAGCAATCAGCCCCAGCATTTT. It encodes CASSVGTDSNQPQHF. The rearrangement joins TRBV2 to TRBJ1-5; TRBD1 agrees at 7 bases. The V gene end was trimmed by 4 bases and the J gene end by 0 bases; junction bases not matched to a gene: 3. CDR3 size: 15 residues. Looked up from germline, CDR1 is SNHLY and CDR2 is FYNNEI.

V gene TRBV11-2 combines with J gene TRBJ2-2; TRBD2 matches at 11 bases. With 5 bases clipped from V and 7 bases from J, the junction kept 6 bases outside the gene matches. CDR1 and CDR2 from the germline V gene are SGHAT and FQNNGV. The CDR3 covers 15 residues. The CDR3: CASSALAGEGGELFF. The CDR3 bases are TGTGCCAGCAGCGCACTAGCGGGAGAGGGCGGGGAGCTGTTTTTT.

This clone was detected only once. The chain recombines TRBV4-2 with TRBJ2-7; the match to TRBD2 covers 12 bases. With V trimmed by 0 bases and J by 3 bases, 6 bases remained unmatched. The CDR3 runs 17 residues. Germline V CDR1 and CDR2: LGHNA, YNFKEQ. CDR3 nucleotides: TGTGCCAGCAGCCAAGATCGACTAGCGGGAGAGGGCTACGAGCAGTACTTC. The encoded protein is CASSQDRLAGEGYEQYF.

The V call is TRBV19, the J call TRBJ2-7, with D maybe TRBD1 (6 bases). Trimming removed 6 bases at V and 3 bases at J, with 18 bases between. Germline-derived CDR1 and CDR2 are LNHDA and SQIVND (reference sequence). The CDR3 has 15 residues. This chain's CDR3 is CASSNSGTPLYEQYF. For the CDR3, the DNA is TGTGCCAGTAGCAATTCCGGGACACCCCTCTACGAGCAGTACTTC.

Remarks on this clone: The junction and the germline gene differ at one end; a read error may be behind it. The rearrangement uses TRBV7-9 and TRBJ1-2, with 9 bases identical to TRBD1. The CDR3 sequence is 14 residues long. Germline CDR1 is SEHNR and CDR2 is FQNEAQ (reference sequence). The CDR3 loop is CSSSITDRGDGYTF. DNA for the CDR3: TGTTCCAGCAGTATTACCGACAGGGGGGATGGCTACACCTTC. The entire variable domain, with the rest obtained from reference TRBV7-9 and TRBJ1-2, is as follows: DTGVSQNPRHKITKRGQNVTFRCDPISEHNRLYWYRQTLGQGPEFLTYFQNEAQLEKSRLLSDRFSAERPKGSFSTLEIQRTEQGDSAMYLCSSSITDRGDGYTFGSGTRLTVV.

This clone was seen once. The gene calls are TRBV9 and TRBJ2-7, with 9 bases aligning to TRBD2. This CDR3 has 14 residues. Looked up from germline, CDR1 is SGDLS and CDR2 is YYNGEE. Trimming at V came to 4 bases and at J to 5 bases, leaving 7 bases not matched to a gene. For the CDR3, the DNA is TGTGCCAGCAGCCGGGCGGGAGGGCCCCACGAGCAGTACTTC. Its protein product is CASSRAGGPHEQYF. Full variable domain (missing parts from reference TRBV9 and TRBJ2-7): DSGVTQTPKHLITATGQRVTLRCSPRSGDLSVYWYQQSLDQGLQFLIQYYNGEERAKGNILERFSAQQFPDLHSELNLSSLELGDSALYFCASSRAGGPHEQYFGPGTRLTVT.

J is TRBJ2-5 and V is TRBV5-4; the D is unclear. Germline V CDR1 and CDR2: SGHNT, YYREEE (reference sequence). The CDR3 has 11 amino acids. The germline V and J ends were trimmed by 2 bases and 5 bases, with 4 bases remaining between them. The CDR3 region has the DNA TGTGCCAGCAGCTTTATGGAGACCCAGTACTTC. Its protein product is CASSFMETQYF.

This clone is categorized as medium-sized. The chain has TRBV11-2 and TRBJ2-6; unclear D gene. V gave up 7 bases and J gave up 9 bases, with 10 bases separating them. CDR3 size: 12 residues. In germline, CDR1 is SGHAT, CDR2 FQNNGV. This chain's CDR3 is CASTLVGNVLTF. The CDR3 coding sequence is TGTGCCAGCACCCTAGTGGGCAACGTCCTGACTTTC.

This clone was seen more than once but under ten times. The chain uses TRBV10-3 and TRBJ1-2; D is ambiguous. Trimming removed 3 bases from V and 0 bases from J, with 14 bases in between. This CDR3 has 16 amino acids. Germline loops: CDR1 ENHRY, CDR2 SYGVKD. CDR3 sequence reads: CAISEPRGSSNYGYTF. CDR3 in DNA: TGTGCCATCAGTGAACCTCGAGGGAGCTCTAACTATGGCTACACCTTC.

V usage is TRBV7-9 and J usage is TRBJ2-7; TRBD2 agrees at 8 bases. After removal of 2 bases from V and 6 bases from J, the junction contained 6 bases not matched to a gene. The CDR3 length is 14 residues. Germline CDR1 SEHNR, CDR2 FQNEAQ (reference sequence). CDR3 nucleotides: TGTGCCAGCAGCTTACTAGCGGGCGGCGCCGAGCAGTACTTC. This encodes CASSLLAGGAEQYF.

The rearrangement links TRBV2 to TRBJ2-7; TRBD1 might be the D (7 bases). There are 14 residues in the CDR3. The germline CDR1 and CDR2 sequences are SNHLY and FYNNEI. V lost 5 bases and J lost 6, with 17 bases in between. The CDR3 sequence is CASSTWRGQREQYF. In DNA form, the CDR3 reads TGTGCCAGCAGTACGTGGAGGGGGCAGCGCGAGCAGTACTTC.

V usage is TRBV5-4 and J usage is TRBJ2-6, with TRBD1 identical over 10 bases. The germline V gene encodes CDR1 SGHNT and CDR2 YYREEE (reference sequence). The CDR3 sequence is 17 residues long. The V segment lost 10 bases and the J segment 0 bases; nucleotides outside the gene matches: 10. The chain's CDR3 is CASSDRGLFSGANVLTF. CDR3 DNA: TGTGCCTCGTCCGACAGGGGGCTTTTCTCTGGGGCCAACGTCCTGACTTTC.